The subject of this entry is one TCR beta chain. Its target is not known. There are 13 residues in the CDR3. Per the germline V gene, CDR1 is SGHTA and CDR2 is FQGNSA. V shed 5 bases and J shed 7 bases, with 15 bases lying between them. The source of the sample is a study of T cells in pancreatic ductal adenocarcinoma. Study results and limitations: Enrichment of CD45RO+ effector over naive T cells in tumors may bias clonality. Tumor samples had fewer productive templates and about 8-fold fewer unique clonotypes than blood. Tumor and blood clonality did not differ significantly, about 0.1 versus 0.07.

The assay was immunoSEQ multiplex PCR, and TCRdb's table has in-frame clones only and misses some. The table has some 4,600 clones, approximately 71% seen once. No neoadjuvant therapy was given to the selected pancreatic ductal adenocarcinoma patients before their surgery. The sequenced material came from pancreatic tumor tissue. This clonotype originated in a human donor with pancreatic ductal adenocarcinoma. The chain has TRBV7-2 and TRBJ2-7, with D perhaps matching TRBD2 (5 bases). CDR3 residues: CASSRLIRGEQYF. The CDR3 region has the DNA TGTGCCAGCAGCAGACTTATAAGAGGGGAGCAGTACTTC.